This TCR beta chain originates from a study of somatic mutations in cytotoxic T cells in rheumatoid arthritis. The CDR3 loop spans 14 amino acids. Trimming cost V 1 base and J 3 bases, with 9 bases left between them. The germline V gene encodes CDR1 LNHDA and CDR2 SQIVND (reference sequence). Per the original methods: Only a few patient CD8+ clones above 1% matched published virus-specific TCRB sequences. Assay used: immunoSEQ multiplex PCR; TCRdb lists only in-frame clones, some missing. D and trimming were read from the DNA, whereas the V and J calls and clone size are those reported in that table. The data contain under 20,000 clones, approximately 80% of them singletons.

The V gene is TRBV19, the J gene TRBJ1-2; possibly TRBD1 for D (5 bases). Sequenced sample: CD8+ T cells sorted from blood. The TCR originated in an adult with rheumatoid arthritis. The CDR3 protein is CASSIGLGDYGYTF. CDR3 DNA: TGTGCCAGTAGTATAGGATTAGGGGACTATGGCTACACCTTC.